One and the same sample provided the 11 T cell receptor beta chains below, sequenced in a study of cytomegalovirus exposure and HLA in healthy donors. This PCR relied on a set of 60 Vbeta primers and 13 Jbeta primers. TCRdb's copy holds only in-frame clones and misses some; the assay was immunoSEQ multiplex PCR. The sample contains over 85,000 clones, around four fifths of which appear only once. The specimen sequenced was PBMCs. Receptors originate from an older woman in good health and CMV-seropositive.

This rearrangement joins TRBV2 to TRBJ1-2; D uncertain. The CDR3 runs 13 residues. The V gene lost 8 bases and the J gene lost 2 bases, with 12 bases spanning the gap. CDR1 and CDR2 (germline): SNHLY, FYNNEI. CDR3 coding DNA: TGTGCCAGCGTTGGCGGACTGAACTATGGCTACACCTTC. Translation gives CASVGGLNYGYTF.

V usage is TRBV19 and J usage is TRBJ2-3; D is uncertain. CDR3 length: 15 residues. V dropped 3 bases and J dropped 1 base, with 11 bases sitting between them. From germline, CDR1 is LNHDA and CDR2 SQIVND (reference sequence). The CDR3 DNA reads TGTGCCAGTAGTATCCGGCTAGTTGGCACAGATACGCAGTATTTT. This sequence encodes CASSIRLVGTDTQYF.

V and J are TRBV7-9 and TRBJ2-7, with D perhaps TRBD1 (5 bases). Germline loops: CDR1 SEHNR, CDR2 FQNEAQ (reference sequence). The CDR3 is 14 amino acids. The ends were cut back, 1 base at V and 0 bases at J, with 7 bases in the middle. CDR3 amino acids: CASSLGGHSYEQYF. The CDR3 nucleotides read TGTGCCAGCAGCTTAGGAGGACACTCCTACGAGCAGTACTTC.

This sequence joins TRBV11-2 and TRBJ2-1, with 9 bases that match TRBD2. The V segment lost 2 bases and the J segment 4 bases; nucleotides outside the gene matches: 6. Germline CDR1 and CDR2: SGHAT and FQNNGV. The CDR3 is 16 residues long. The CDR3 here is CASSLKPSGKYNEQFF. The CDR3 region has the DNA TGTGCCAGCAGCTTAAAGCCTAGCGGGAAATACAATGAGCAGTTCTTC.

V gene TRBV5-1 combines with J gene TRBJ1-1, with 9 bases lining up with TRBD1. The CDR3 is 14 amino acids. The V segment lost 4 bases and the J segment 5 bases; nucleotides outside the gene matches: 6. Germline-derived CDR1 and CDR2 are SGHRS and YFSETQ. CDR3 in amino acids: CASSAGQGLTEAFF. The DNA of the CDR3 is TGCGCCAGCAGCGCCGGACAGGGGTTGACTGAAGCTTTCTTT.

This sequence joins TRBV11-3 and TRBJ2-3; TRBD2 agrees at 13 bases. Losses at the gene ends were 5 bases for V and 6 bases for J; bases not matched to a gene: 8. Germline CDR1 is SGHNT and CDR2 is YENEEA. The CDR3 spans 16 residues. The CDR3 DNA is TGTGCCAGCAGCCCAGGACTAGCGGGAGCCTCCGATACGCAGTATTTT. It translates to CASSPGLAGASDTQYF.

This clone has a single count. This sequence joins TRBV11-2 and TRBJ1-5; D not certain. Germline V lookup: CDR1 SGHAT, CDR2 FQNNGV. The germline V and J ends were trimmed by 1 base and 4 bases, with 8 bases remaining between them. The CDR3 is made up of 14 amino acids. CDR3 protein: CASSLGITNQPQHF. Written as DNA, the CDR3 is TGTGCCAGCAGCTTAGGCATAACTAATCAGCCCCAGCATTTT.

This chain connects TRBV7-8 to TRBJ2-3, with no clear D. The CDR3 contains 14 residues. V was pared by 6 bases and J by 1 base, with 11 bases between. In germline, CDR1 is SGHVS, CDR2 FQNEAQ. This chain's CDR3 is CASSYSPRTDTQYF. Here the CDR3 DNA reads TGTGCCAGCAGTTACTCTCCCCGCACAGATACGCAGTATTTT. Full variable domain (missing parts from reference TRBV7-8 and TRBJ2-3): GAGVSQSPRYKVAKRGQDVALRCDPISGHVSLFWYQQALGQGPEFLTYFQNEAQLDKSGLPSDRFFAERPEGSVSTLKIQRTQQEDSAVYLCASSYSPRTDTQYFGPGTRLTVL.

This clone was counted a few times. J is TRBJ2-2 and V is TRBV5-4, with 11 bases identical to TRBD2. Trimming took 4 bases from V and 1 from J; bases not matched to a gene: 3. The germline CDR1 and CDR2 sequences are SGHNT and YYREEE (reference sequence). This CDR3 is 16 amino acids long. The CDR3 sequence: CASSPTSGVNTGELFF. CDR3 DNA: TGTGCCAGCAGCCCGACTAGCGGGGTGAACACCGGGGAGCTGTTTTTT. The full variable domain, in which reference TRBV5-4 and TRBJ2-2 provide the parts outside the CDR3, is ETGVTQSPTHLIKTRGQQVTLRCSSQSGHNTVSWYQQALGQGPQFIFQYYREEENGRGNFPPRFSGLQFPNYSSELNVNALELDDSALYLCASSPTSGVNTGELFFGEGSRLTVL.

The chain combines TRBV28 with TRBJ1-1; 9 positions match TRBD1. J was trimmed by 5 bases and V by 7 bases; bases with no gene match: 8. The CDR3 has 14 residues. Germline V gives CDR1 MDHEN, CDR2 SYDVKM. The chain's CDR3 is CASTPGQGWTEAFF. DNA of the CDR3: TGTGCCAGCACCCCCGGACAGGGGTGGACTGAAGCTTTCTTT.

This rearrangement joins TRBV7-2 to TRBJ2-2; 8 bases fit TRBD2. Germline loops: CDR1 SGHTA, CDR2 FQGNSA. The CDR3 contains 17 residues. V gave up 4 bases and J gave up 5 bases; unmatched junction bases: 12. CDR3 amino acids: CASSSSLGTRDTGELFF. CDR3 sequence (DNA): TGTGCCAGCAGCTCAAGCCTCGGGACTAGGGATACCGGGGAGCTGTTTTTT.